This passage covers 4 T cell receptor beta chains from one sample sequenced in a study of blood T cells in healthy people across ages. Using a J-beta primer mix together with a sample-barcoded 5' primer, a second PCR was run for roughly 7 to 11 cycles. A single record per CDR3 protein comes from TCRdb applying MiXCR to the 5' RACE reads. This sample yields about 510,000 distinct CDR3 sequences, of which roughly a quarter are seen a single time; about 3.9% belongs to the top ten. The sample was also reused in another study, on T cells of mothers and their children.

Sequenced: blood. These receptor sequences come from a boy between 2 and 10 years old in good health.

In its sample, this clonotype was seen a few times. The chain is built from TRBV15 and TRBJ2-1, with D unclear. The closer fit of TRBJ2-5 to the DNA end suggests the J call may be wrong. Germline CDR1 reads LNHNV; CDR2 reads YYDKDF (reference sequence). This CDR3 has 15 residues. The CDR3 loop reads CATSAKGSWQETQYF. The CDR3 DNA sequence: TGTGCCACCAGCGCCAAGGGTAGCTGGCAAGAGACCCAGTACTTC.

CDR3: CASSLRSGGYNEQFF. CDR3 bases: TGCGCCAGCAGCTTGAGGAGCGGGGGATACAATGAGCAGTTCTTC. The chain couples TRBV5-1 to TRBJ2-1, with 8 bases aligning to TRBD2. Germline loops: CDR1 SGHRS, CDR2 YFSETQ. Losses at the gene ends were 1 base for V and 4 bases for J; bases not matched to a gene: 4. CDR3 length: 15 amino acids.

This clonotype was seen only a few times. The chain carries TRBV10-3 and TRBJ2-7; no clear D gene. The CDR3 has 16 residues. Per the germline V gene, CDR1 is ENHRY and CDR2 is SYGVKD. With 0 bases removed from V and 3 bases from J, the gap between germline ends came to 15 bases. The CDR3 loop is CAISESDGVLYYEQYF. CDR3 sequence (DNA): TGTGCCATCAGTGAGTCAGACGGAGTACTTTACTACGAGCAGTACTTC.

This clonotype was detected ten times or more. This chain links TRBV5-1 with TRBJ2-5; no reliable D call. Germline CDR1 reads SGHRS; CDR2 reads YFSETQ. The CDR3 sequence is 14 residues long. The V and J ends lost 1 base and 1 base respectively, with 8 bases between them. In DNA, the CDR3 is TGCGCCAGCAGCTTGTGGGCAGTCCAAGAGACCCAGTACTTC. Translating gives CASSLWAVQETQYF. The entire variable domain, with the rest obtained from reference TRBV5-1 and TRBJ2-5, is as follows: KAGVTQTPRYLIKTRGQQVTLSCSPISGHRSVSWYQQTPGQGLQFLFEYFSETQRNKGNFPGRFSGRQFSNSRSEMNVSTLELGDSALYLCASSLWAVQETQYFGPGTRLLVL.